The following is a T cell receptor beta chain sequence with its context. This specimen comes from a study of T cell changes during pregnancy in multiple sclerosis. Assay used: immunoSEQ multiplex PCR; TCRdb lists only in-frame clones, some missing. The top ten clones hold approximately 0.99% of a sample with approximately 93,000 clones, less than 95% of them seen once. The trim removed 6 bases at V and 5 bases at J, leaving 7 bases unmatched. CDR1 SGHTA and CDR2 FQGNSA come from the germline V gene. The CDR3 sequence is 15 residues long. The chain links TRBV7-2 to TRBJ2-1, with 10 bases fitting TRBD1. The specimen was peripheral blood, collected before pregnancy. This sequence was found in a female donor with multiple sclerosis, enrolled in a pregnancy study. The CDR3 sequence: CASSYPGQGNNEQFF. The CDR3, as DNA: TGTGCCAGCAGTTATCCGGGACAGGGGAACAATGAGCAGTTCTTC.